Described below is a single T cell receptor (beta chain) sequence and its context. Its target is not known. The entry originates in a study of siplizumab effects on memory and regulatory T cells. Study observations and caveats: The majority of clones, roughly 80-96% of proliferating CD4+ or CD8+ clones, lacked an assignable naive or memory phenotype. There appeared to be greater diversity in naive T cells than in memory cells, and naive T cells seemed major contributors to the alloresponse.

Assaying covered roughly 92,000 TCR templates per sample. Measured with immunoSEQ multiplex PCR; TCRdb has only the in-frame clones, and not every one. The sample holds about 110,000 clones, just over 90% seen once. This CDR3 region has 13 residues. V was pared by 4 bases and J by 0 bases, with 6 bases between. Germline V gives CDR1 ENHRY, CDR2 SYGVKD. The sequence was obtained from a human donor in good health. This chain links TRBV10-3 with TRBJ1-1; no clear D gene. What was sequenced was Tregs sorted from blood. CDR3 nucleotides: TGTGCCATCAGTGTTGGGTTGAACACTGAAGCTTTCTTT. Translating it yields CAISVGLNTEAFF.